A selection of T cell receptor beta chains follows, all from one sample in a study of beta chain features in type 1 diabetes. Clones were sequenced by immunoSEQ multiplex PCR, and TCRdb holds only the in-frame ones, with some missing. The table records some 660,000 clones, over 11% of them present only once. Sequencing was performed on naive CD4+ T cells from blood. These receptors were taken from a man aged 18-30 years with type 1 diabetes. Both conserved end residues are part of each CDR3. The D gene is left open where the match is weak.

v_call: TRBV5-4; d_call: .; j_call: TRBJ2-3; cdr3_aa: CASSSRYTDTQYF
v_call: TRBV27; d_call: TRBD2; j_call: TRBJ2-1; cdr3_aa: CASTLAGGYNEQFF
v_call: TRBV4-3; d_call: .; j_call: TRBJ1-5; cdr3_aa: CASSQGQGHQPQHF
v_call: TRBV5-1; d_call: .; j_call: TRBJ1-3; cdr3_aa: CASSTDPSGNTIYF
v_call: TRBV18; d_call: .; j_call: TRBJ1-3; cdr3_aa: CASSPPEPFLAGNTIYF
v_call: TRBV7-9; d_call: .; j_call: TRBJ2-3; cdr3_aa: CASSLNAGSTDTQYF
v_call: TRBV19; d_call: .; j_call: TRBJ1-1; cdr3_aa: CASSKGLREAFF
v_call: TRBV10-3; d_call: TRBD1; j_call: TRBJ2-5; cdr3_aa: CAIRRDSFQETQYF
v_call: TRBV20-1; d_call: .; j_call: TRBJ1-1; cdr3_aa: CSARNTEAFF
v_call: TRBV25-1; d_call: .; j_call: TRBJ1-6; cdr3_aa: CASSDPGAPLHF
v_call: TRBV9; d_call: TRBD1; j_call: TRBJ1-4; cdr3_aa: CASSGYSGTATRKLFF
v_call: TRBV6-1; d_call: .; j_call: TRBJ2-1; cdr3_aa: CASWRGGEQFF
v_call: TRBV5-4; d_call: .; j_call: TRBJ2-5; cdr3_aa: CASSLGLLQETQYF
v_call: TRBV10-3; d_call: TRBD2; j_call: TRBJ2-3; cdr3_aa: CAISALRTSGSTDTQYF
v_call: TRBV9; d_call: .; j_call: TRBJ2-3; cdr3_aa: CASSTRGGTDTQYF
v_call: TRBV18; d_call: .; j_call: TRBJ2-7; cdr3_aa: CASSPRGGTQGEQYF
v_call: TRBV9; d_call: .; j_call: TRBJ1-3; cdr3_aa: CASSVSTGNTIYF
v_call: TRBV6-5; d_call: TRBD1; j_call: TRBJ2-1; cdr3_aa: CASRDRGIGSDEQFF
v_call: TRBV4-2; d_call: TRBD2; j_call: TRBJ2-3; cdr3_aa: CASSPTSGGTSTDTQYF
v_call: TRBV4-1; d_call: .; j_call: TRBJ1-1; cdr3_aa: CASSQDLGLPYQNTEAFF
v_call: TRBV30; d_call: .; j_call: TRBJ1-2; cdr3_aa: CAWVRLPTAENYGYTF
v_call: TRBV29-1; d_call: .; j_call: TRBJ1-1; cdr3_aa: CSVGGPYTEAFF
v_call: TRBV4-3; d_call: .; j_call: TRBJ1-2; cdr3_aa: CASSQKGDGYTF
v_call: TRBV30; d_call: TRBD2; j_call: .; cdr3_aa: CAWSPRPSGPYEQYF
v_call: TRBV28; d_call: TRBD1; j_call: TRBJ2-5; cdr3_aa: CASSYVGTAQVTQYF
v_call: TRBV29-1; d_call: .; j_call: TRBJ2-1; cdr3_aa: CSVMEFAIGIGNEQFF